A single sample gave rise to the 9 T cell receptor beta chains below, sequenced in a study of cytomegalovirus exposure and HLA in healthy donors (dated by TCRdb to about 2017). Library prep was done by the immunoSEQ multiplex PCR assay. For the multiplex PCR, a mixture combining 60 forward primers for TCR Vbeta segments and 13 reverse primers for TCR Jbeta segments was used. Imported from immuneACCESS, the table was reduced by TCRdb to in-frame sequences with V and J called. These copies leave out some clones; in studies compared against another copy, an unresolved V gene accounts for under half, and the cause of the remainder is not known. The sample table lists approximately 100,000 clones, approximately 70% of them with a count of one. The ten top clones hold roughly 5.9% of the sample. Sequencing was performed on PBMCs. Every receptor here comes from a woman between 65 and 79 years old in good health and CMV-seropositive.

This clone occurred a few times. V is TRBV5-1 and J is TRBJ2-3; D is possibly TRBD1 (6 bases). The V gene's germline CDR1 is SGHRS and CDR2 YFSETQ. Trimming left V 0 bases short and J 3 bases short, with 17 bases between. The CDR3 is made up of 17 amino acids. The CDR3 sequence: CASSLANSGAGTDTQYF. DNA of the CDR3: TGCGCCAGCAGCTTGGCCAACTCAGGGGCAGGGACAGATACGCAGTATTTT.

The chain has TRBV7-9 and TRBJ1-1, with a tentative D call TRBD1 (5 bases). CDR3 length equals 14 residues. CDR1 and CDR2 (germline): SEHNR, FQNEAQ (reference sequence). V shed 7 bases and J shed 4 bases, with 16 bases lying between them. The CDR3 nucleotides are TGTGCCAGCATCGTCTCCAGGGTCAGCACTGAAGCTTTCTTT. Its protein is CASIVSRVSTEAFF.

The V call is TRBV6-5, the J call TRBJ1-5; no clear D. Germline CDR1 reads MNHEY; CDR2 reads SVGAGI. The CDR3 length is 13 residues. The V and J ends lost 6 bases and 2 bases respectively, with 8 bases between them. The CDR3 sequence is CASSPVGNQPQHF. The CDR3, as DNA: TGTGCCAGCAGCCCCGTCGGCAATCAGCCCCAGCATTTT.

The genes are TRBV30 and TRBJ2-7; TRBD1 matches at 8 bases. Looked up from germline, CDR1 is GTSNPN and CDR2 is SVGIG (reference sequence). The CDR3 is 12 amino acids. V shed 5 bases, J shed 4 bases, and the junction held 4 bases outside the gene matches. This chain's CDR3 is CAWDRGSYEQYF. For the CDR3, the DNA is TGTGCCTGGGACAGGGGCTCATACGAGCAGTACTTC.

This clone came up a few times. The rearrangement uses TRBV7-8 and TRBJ1-4, with TRBD1 matching over 8 bases. The germline V gene encodes CDR1 SGHVS and CDR2 FQNEAQ. This CDR3 is 15 amino acids long. V gave up 4 bases and J gave up 8 bases; unmatched junction bases: 9. The CDR3 spells CASSSTTGVGEKLFF. CDR3 bases: TGTGCCAGCAGCTCCACGACAGGGGTAGGGGAAAAACTGTTTTTT.

This rearrangement joins TRBV27 to TRBJ1-1, with a weak D call TRBD1 (5 bases). The germline V and J ends were trimmed by 5 bases and 0 bases, with 13 bases remaining between them. This CDR3 comprises 15 residues. The germline V gene encodes CDR1 MNHEY and CDR2 SMNVEV (reference sequence). The DNA for the CDR3 is TGTGCCAGCAGTGTTCAGGGACTAATGAACACTGAAGCTTTCTTT. Amino acids: CASSVQGLMNTEAFF.

The rearrangement links TRBV18 to TRBJ1-2; no clear D gene. This CDR3 has 11 amino acids. CDR1 and CDR2 from the germline V gene are KGHSH and LQKENI. V was trimmed by 3 bases and J by 6 bases, leaving 5 bases between them. The CDR3 is CASSPADGYTF. DNA of the CDR3: TGTGCCAGCTCACCGGCAGATGGCTACACCTTC.

This rearrangement joins TRBV6-1 to TRBJ1-6; 10 bases are a match to TRBD1. Per the germline V gene, CDR1 is MNHNS and CDR2 is SASEGT. The ends lost 6 bases at V and 5 bases at J; junction bases unmatched: 4. This CDR3 is 15 amino acids long. CDR3 bases: TGTGCCAGCAGAGGGGACAGGGGCGATAATTCACCCCTCCACTTT. It is translated as CASRGDRGDNSPLHF.

The CDR3 bases are TGTGCCAGCAGCTTAATGGGGAGCGGGGACAATGAGCAGTTCTTC. Translating it yields CASSLMGSGDNEQFF. The gene calls are TRBV7-3 and TRBJ2-1, with 7 bases lining up with TRBD2. Germline trimming cut 1 base from V and 5 bases from J; bases unmatched to any gene: 5. CDR3 size: 15 residues. Germline V gene data show CDR1 as SGHTA and CDR2 as FQGTGA.